Shown below are 23 T cell receptor beta chains from a single sample sequenced in a study of blood T cell repertoires in COVID-19 (dated by TCRdb to the early 2020s). Library generation was performed with the immunoSEQ multiplex PCR assay. Not all clones reach the TCRdb copy of this immuneACCESS table, which keeps in-frame sequences only. Checked studies attribute under half of the gap to unresolved V genes and leave the rest unexplained. Across this sample there are more than 200,000 clones, with around 81% seen only once. Clones ranked in the top ten supply approximately 4% of the sample. The specimen sequenced was peripheral blood. All receptors derive from a man aged 50 or older with active or convalescent COVID-19.

CDR3 amino acids: CASSLEEGGDTQYF. CDR3 in DNA: TGCGCCAGCAGCTTGGAAGAGGGAGGGGATACGCAGTATTTT. This chain uses TRBV5-1 with TRBJ2-3; 7 nucleotides align to TRBD2. Trimming cost V 0 bases and J 6 bases; bases outside gene matches: 4. CDR1 is SGHRS, CDR2 YFSETQ, per germline. CDR3 length equals 14 residues.

The rearrangement joins TRBV16 to TRBJ1-5; D ambiguous. Trimming cost V 6 bases and J 8 bases, with 14 bases left between them. CDR1 and CDR2 (germline): KGHSY, FQNENV. This CDR3 is built from 13 residues. CDR3 DNA sequence: TGTGCCAGCAGTCTAGAATGGCGGGAGCCCCAGCATTTT. This encodes CASSLEWREPQHF.

This clone was detected only once. The V gene is TRBV7-2, the J gene TRBJ2-1; 7 bases line up with TRBD2. Trimming at V came to 5 bases and at J to 7 bases, leaving 11 bases not matched to a gene. CDR3 length: 15 residues. CDR1 and CDR2 from the germline V gene are SGHTA and FQGNSA. CDR3 in DNA: TGTGCCAGCAGCCAAATCGGGGGGAGCGGAAATGAGCAGTTCTTC. It specifies CASSQIGGSGNEQFF.

The rearrangement uses TRBV19 and TRBJ1-6; no reliable D call. This CDR3 contains 15 residues. V was shortened by 3 bases and J by 8 bases, with 14 bases between the two germline ends. Germline loops: CDR1 LNHDA, CDR2 SQIVND (reference sequence). The CDR3 bases are TGTGCCAGTAGTATCCTTCCCCTTTCGGATTCACCCCTCCACTTT. This codes for CASSILPLSDSPLHF.

The V and J genes are TRBV27 and TRBJ1-5; 8 bases are a match to TRBD1. Germline lookup yields CDR1 MNHEY and CDR2 SMNVEV (reference sequence). There are 15 residues in the CDR3. J was trimmed by 3 bases and V by 5 bases; bases with no gene match: 6. The DNA of the CDR3 is TGTGCCAGCAGTACCGGACAGGGAGTCAATCAGCCCCAGCATTTT. This translates into CASSTGQGVNQPQHF.

This clone has more than one count but fewer than ten. The rearrangement uses TRBV10-3 and TRBJ1-1; 11 bases map to TRBD1. Germline-derived CDR1 and CDR2 are ENHRY and SYGVKD. This CDR3 has 15 residues. Losses at the gene ends were 11 bases for V and 7 bases for J; bases not matched to a gene: 15. CDR3 loop: CASRPDRGPLLEAFF. For the CDR3, the DNA is TGTGCCTCCAGGCCGGACAGGGGGCCTCTGCTTGAAGCTTTCTTT.

The V call is TRBV5-4, the J call TRBJ1-6; a weak D match, TRBD1 (6 bases). This CDR3 is 17 amino acids long. The germline gives CDR1 SGHNT, CDR2 YYREEE (reference sequence). Deletions cut 5 bases from V and 6 bases from J, with 21 bases between. The CDR3: CASSSWGGAQGNSPLHF. The CDR3 DNA sequence: TGTGCCAGCAGTTCATGGGGGGGGGCGCAGGGTAATTCACCCCTCCACTTT.

In this sample, this clone turned up a few times. This chain links TRBV3-1 (or the pseudogene TRBV3-2) with TRBJ2-1; the D is unclear. Per the germline V gene, CDR1 is LGHDT and CDR2 is YNNKEL (reference sequence). Trimming cost V 2 bases and J 0 bases, with 8 bases left between them. The CDR3 is 15 amino acids. The DNA for the CDR3 is TGTGCCAGCAGCCAACTTCTTAGCTCCTACAATGAGCAGTTCTTC. As protein: CASSQLLSSYNEQFF.

V and J are TRBV18 and TRBJ1-4; maybe TRBD1 (6 bases). The CDR3 runs 14 residues. CDR1 and CDR2 from the germline V gene are KGHSH and LQKENI. Deletions cut 3 bases from V and 4 bases from J, with 9 bases between. The CDR3 coding sequence is TGTGCCAGCTCACCGGACAGTGATAATGAAAAACTGTTTTTT. Its protein product is CASSPDSDNEKLFF.

This chain connects TRBV7-8 to TRBJ1-2, with D hard to call. The CDR3 extends over 10 amino acids. The V gene lost 10 bases and the J gene lost 6 bases, with 9 bases spanning the gap. CDR1 SGHVS and CDR2 FQNEAQ come from the germline V gene. CDR3 DNA sequence: TGTGCCACCGAGGAAGATGGCTACACCTTC. As protein: CATEEDGYTF. Full variable domain (rest looked up from reference TRBV7-8 and TRBJ1-2): GAGVSQSPRYKVAKRGQDVALRCDPISGHVSLFWYQQALGQGPEFLTYFQNEAQLDKSGLPSDRFFAERPEGSVSTLKIQRTQQEDSAVYLCATEEDGYTFGSGTRLTVV.

This clone was observed a single time. The rearrangement joins TRBV5-1 to TRBJ2-1, with unresolved D. V shed 0 bases and J shed 9 bases, with 7 bases lying between them. From germline, CDR1 is SGHRS and CDR2 YFSETQ. This CDR3 region has 12 residues. The CDR3 DNA follows: TGCGCCAGCAGCTTGGGAGCTACTGAGCAGTTCTTC. Translating it yields CASSLGATEQFF.

This chain uses TRBV6-4 with TRBJ2-7; possibly TRBD1 for D (8 bases). With 6 bases removed from V and 3 bases from J, the gap between germline ends came to 15 bases. This CDR3 comprises 14 residues. Germline V gene sequence: CDR1 MRHNA, CDR2 SNTAGT. The CDR3 protein is CASSPTGEGYEQYF. For the CDR3, the DNA is TGTGCCAGCAGCCCGACAGGGGAGGGCTACGAGCAGTACTTC.

This chain uses TRBV12-3 or TRBV12-4 with TRBJ1-1, with D perhaps TRBD1 (5 bases). The CDR3 loop spans 13 amino acids. Trimming pared 6 bases from V and 0 bases from J, leaving 8 bases between. The CDR3 DNA follows: TGTGCCAGCAGCGACAGTTTGAACACTGAAGCTTTCTTT. Its translation: CASSDSLNTEAFF.

The chain has TRBV2 and TRBJ1-5; D is possibly TRBD1 (5 bases). This CDR3 comprises 14 residues. V was shortened by 4 bases and J by 7 bases, with 14 bases between the two germline ends. Germline V CDR1 and CDR2: SNHLY, FYNNEI. The DNA of the CDR3 is TGTGCCAGCAGTGGGGGCGAGGACGGACAGCCCCAGCATTTT. Its protein is CASSGGEDGQPQHF.

The chain joins TRBV2 to TRBJ1-2; D might be TRBD1 (5 bases). Looked up from germline, CDR1 is SNHLY and CDR2 is FYNNEI. The CDR3 contains 14 residues. The V end was cut by 7 bases, the J end by 4 bases, with 16 bases between. The DNA for the CDR3 is TGTGCCAGCACGTTGGAGGGGATGGGCTATGGCTACACCTTC. Translation gives CASTLEGMGYGYTF.

V usage is TRBV6-5 and J usage is TRBJ2-3, with a possible D match to TRBD2 (5 bases). The CDR3 spans 12 residues. Trimming removed 8 bases from V and 6 bases from J, with 12 bases in between. Germline V gene lookup returns CDR1 MNHEY and CDR2 SVGAGI. The CDR3 DNA sequence: TGTGCCAGCCGCGCCCGCGGGGATACGCAGTATTTT. Protein sequence: CASRARGDTQYF.

Ten or more counts support this clone. This chain uses TRBV5-6 with TRBJ1-2; D might be TRBD1 (6 bases). The germline V gene encodes CDR1 SGHDT and CDR2 YYEEEE. CDR3 length equals 15 residues. V lost 0 bases and J lost 5, with 14 bases in between. The CDR3 here is CASSLVGQTSYGYTF. The CDR3 DNA follows: TGTGCCAGCAGCTTGGTCGGACAGACCTCTTATGGCTACACCTTC.

The chain employs TRBV28 and TRBJ1-4, with a tentative D call TRBD1 (6 bases). Trimming pared 9 bases from V and 8 bases from J, leaving 19 bases between. The CDR3 covers 14 residues. Looked up from germline, CDR1 is MDHEN and CDR2 is SYDVKM. The CDR3 DNA is TGTGCCAGACGATGGACAGCAAAGTACGAAAAACTGTTTTTT. The encoded protein is CARRWTAKYEKLFF.

CDR3 residues: CASSSLRANTEAFF. Here the CDR3 DNA reads TGTGCCAGCAGCTCCCTGAGGGCCAACACTGAAGCTTTCTTT. The rearrangement uses TRBV27 and TRBJ1-1; no clear D. This CDR3 region has 14 residues. Germline CDR1 MNHEY, CDR2 SMNVEV (reference sequence). V lost 6 bases, J lost 2 bases, and 13 bases lay in between.

This sequence joins TRBV15 and TRBJ2-1, with 10 bases identical to TRBD1. This CDR3 is built from 18 residues. From germline, CDR1 is LNHNV and CDR2 YYDKDF (reference sequence). Germline trimming cut 1 base from V and 1 base from J; bases unmatched to any gene: 7. The DNA for the CDR3 is TGTGCCACCAGCAGAGTAGTCAGGGACAGGGGTTCCTACAATGAGCAGTTCTTC. It specifies CATSRVVRDRGSYNEQFF.

V is TRBV9 and J is TRBJ1-2; 8 positions match TRBD1. The CDR3 is made up of 15 amino acids. Trimming removed 1 base from V and 8 bases from J; junction bases left unmatched: 10. Germline CDR1 and CDR2: SGDLS and YYNGEE. CDR3 DNA sequence: TGTGCCAGCAGCGTAACCCTCGCGACAGGGGAAGGCTACACCTTC. Translating it yields CASSVTLATGEGYTF.

This clone was counted once. The chain carries TRBV5-1 and TRBJ1-6; the D gene is possibly TRBD1 (5 bases). The length of the CDR3 is 15 residues. V was shortened by 4 bases and J by 0 bases, with 8 bases between the two germline ends. Germline V gene sequence: CDR1 SGHRS, CDR2 YFSETQ. The CDR3 DNA is TGCGCCAGCAGCCCTGACAGCTCCTATAATTCACCCCTCCACTTT. It codes for CASSPDSSYNSPLHF.

This clone was detected only once. The V and J genes are TRBV7-2 and TRBJ2-7, with no clear D. This CDR3 has 13 amino acids. Germline lookup yields CDR1 SGHTA and CDR2 FQGNSA. V was shortened by 1 base and J by 4 bases, with 8 bases between the two germline ends. CDR3 bases: TGTGCCAGCAGCTTAGTACCGGGTTACGAGCAGTACTTC. As protein: CASSLVPGYEQYF.